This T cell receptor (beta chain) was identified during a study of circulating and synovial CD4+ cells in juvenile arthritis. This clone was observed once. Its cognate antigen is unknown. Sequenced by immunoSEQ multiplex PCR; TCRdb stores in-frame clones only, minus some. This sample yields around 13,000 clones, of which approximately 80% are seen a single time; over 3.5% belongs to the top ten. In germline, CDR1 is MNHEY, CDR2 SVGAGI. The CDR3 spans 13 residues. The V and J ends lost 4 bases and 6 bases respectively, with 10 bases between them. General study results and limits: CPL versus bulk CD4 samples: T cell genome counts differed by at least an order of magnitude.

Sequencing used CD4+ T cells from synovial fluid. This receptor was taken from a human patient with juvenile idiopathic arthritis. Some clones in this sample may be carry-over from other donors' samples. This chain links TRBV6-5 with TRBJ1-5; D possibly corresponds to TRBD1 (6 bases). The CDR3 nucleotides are TGTGCCAGCAGTTTGTCAGGGGCTCAGCCCCAGCATTTT. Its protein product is CASSLSGAQPQHF.